Reported below is one TCR beta chain. The data stem from a study of CD8 T cells in Susac syndrome. Random-hexamer reverse transcription was applied to roughly 0.5 to 1 ug RNA. The CDR3 of TCR beta was amplified by immunoSEQ multiplex PCR across 54 Vbeta and 13 Jbeta. TCRdb processed the immunoSEQ multiplex PCR reads anew with MiXCR; each CDR3 protein has one entry. The table shows over 100,000 distinct CDR3 sequences, with 80% to 95% occurring only once. V gave up 3 bases and J gave up 2 bases, with 12 bases separating them. Germline CDR1 SGHNT, CDR2 YYREEE (reference sequence). This CDR3 has 14 amino acids.

Sample: CD8+ T cells from PBMCs. The receptor was derived from a human donor in good health. V usage is TRBV5-4 and J usage is TRBJ2-7; D remains ambiguous. The CDR3 coding sequence is TGTGCCAGCAGCTCCGGACGGCCTCCCTACGAGCAGTACTTC. Translating it yields CASSSGRPPYEQYF. Filled out from reference TRBV5-4 and TRBJ2-7, the complete variable domain reads ETGVTQSPTHLIKTRGQQVTLRCSSQSGHNTVSWYQQALGQGPQFIFQYYREEENGRGNFPPRFSGLQFPNYSSELNVNALELDDSALYLCASSSGRPPYEQYFGPGTRLTVT.